This paragraph covers one TCR beta chain sequence. Its target is unknown. The repertoire was sequenced with immunoSEQ multiplex PCR; TCRdb's copy has only in-frame clones and lacks some. The sample consists of 90,000 to 110,000 clones, roughly 89% of them appearing once. These data originate in a study of T cell responses to AZD1222 COVID-19 vaccine. Broader study findings: The study found vaccine-associated CD4 TCRs spanning spike, dominant at 160-218 and 743-854. At baseline, seropositivity was found in only a handful of AZD1222 recipients.

The CDR3 length is 14 residues. Deletions cut 2 bases from V and 3 bases from J, with 7 bases between. Germline loops: CDR1 SGHTA, CDR2 FQGNSA. This rearrangement joins TRBV7-2 to TRBJ1-4; D unclear. Specimen: peripheral blood, collected 28 days after the second AZD1222 dose. This clonotype was obtained from an adult who received the AZD1222 COVID-19 vaccine. The CDR3, as DNA: TGTGCCAGCAGCTTAAAACAGCCTAATGAAAAACTGTTTTTT. Its translation: CASSLKQPNEKLFF.